This T cell receptor (beta chain) came from a study of T cells after yellow fever vaccination. General study findings and limits: Booster sampling recovered most clones from primary vaccination (under 98% CD4, around 88% CD8). FACS-sorted repertoires could contain abundant clonotypes contaminating from the bulk population.

Each CDR3 protein gets one entry after TCRdb re-called the 5' RACE reads with MiXCR. This sample has 50,000 or so distinct CDR3 sequences; around 7% occur once, and the top ten carry around 44%. Germline V gene data show CDR1 as MNHEY and CDR2 as SVGAGI. This CDR3 spans 14 amino acids. Trimming at V came to 7 bases and at J to 5 bases, leaving 7 bases not matched to a gene. As for this clonotype: Its antigen remains unidentified.

The chain recombines TRBV6-5 with TRBJ1-2; TRBD1 agrees at 10 bases. The specimen was CD8+ T cells sorted from PBMCs, collected on the day of the first yellow fever vaccination. The source is a man younger than 30 who received the YFV17D yellow fever vaccine. CDR3 sequence (DNA): TGTGCCAGCACCCGTGGGACAGGGGCTTATGGCTACACCTTC. Protein product: CASTRGTGAYGYTF.